The clone carrying this T cell receptor beta chain was counted only a few times. TCRdb's table, derived via immunoSEQ multiplex PCR, lists solely in-frame clones and lacks some. The sample shows fewer than 3 million clones, just under 95% of them seen only once. The data were obtained in a study of shared clonotypes between healthy human individuals. This receptor was obtained from a man younger than 35 in good health. Some clones in this sample may be carry-over from other donors' samples. The specimen was naive CD4+ T cells from PBMCs. The subset was: CD45RA+ positively selected.

The CDR3 DNA follows: TGTGCCAGCAGAGGATCCGTGAACACTGAAGCTTTCTTT. It encodes CASRGSVNTEAFF. The chain couples TRBV25-1 to TRBJ1-1, with unresolved D. The germline V gene encodes CDR1 MGHDK and CDR2 SYGVNS. CDR3 size: 13 residues. V lost 6 bases and J 0 bases, leaving 8 bases between the germline ends. Drawing the rest from reference TRBV25-1 and TRBJ1-1, the complete variable domain is EADIYQTPRYLVIGTGKKITLECSQTMGHDKMYWYQQDPGMELHLIHYSYGVNSTEKGDLSSESTVSRIRTEHFPLTLESARPSHTSQYLCASRGSVNTEAFFGQGTRLTVV.